This T cell receptor beta chain came from a study of T cells in Graves' hyperthyroidism and ophthalmopathy. Study-wide background: The initial diagnosis was the point when peripheral blood was collected, ahead of any treatment.

TCR beta CDR3 sequences were amplified from RNA transcripts. HTBI primers were employed in a first-round RT-PCR of the TCR CDR3. TCRdb fed the multiplex PCR reads into MiXCR, producing one record per CDR3 protein. The sample yields hundreds of thousands of distinct CDR3 sequences, around 15% seen once. This clonotype was observed many times. This CDR3 spans 16 amino acids. Germline-derived CDR1 and CDR2 are SQVTM and ANQGSEA. With 0 bases removed from V and 3 bases from J, the gap between germline ends came to 15 bases. This TCR derives from a woman in her 40s with Graves' ophthalmopathy. The sequencing input was blood. The genes are TRBV29-1 and TRBJ2-1; no reliable D call. As DNA, the CDR3 is TGCAGCGTTGAAGATCCGAATTCCGGCTTCTACAATGAGCAGTTCTTC. It encodes CSVEDPNSGFYNEQFF.